The sequence of this TCR beta chain was determined in a study of long-term antiretroviral therapy in people with HIV. Study results and limitations: Diversity remained lower than transplant donor controls, even though it increased after ART.

Every HIV-positive participant received treatment in the United States. The assay used was immunoSEQ (version v3.0), run at survey level. Generated by immunoSEQ multiplex PCR, the TCRdb table keeps only in-frame clones and is missing some. The sample yields 15,000 to 20,000 clones, roughly four fifths seen once. Regarding this clone: No antigen is known for it.

The sequences come from unsorted PBMCs, collected 0.3 years before starting antiretroviral therapy. This clonotype originated in a man in his forties or fifties with HIV.

This CDR3 reads CASSLTGPDTQYF. CDR3 nucleotides: TGTGCCAGCTCACTAACAGGACCAGATACGCAGTATTTT. The chain combines TRBV18 with TRBJ2-3, with D possibly being TRBD1 (5 bases). The CDR3 totals 13 residues. Trimming removed 4 bases from V and 4 bases from J, with 9 bases in between. Germline assignment: CDR1 KGHSH and CDR2 LQKENI.